This T cell receptor beta chain was observed in a study of blood T cell repertoires in COVID-19. Study at large: Samples came from the United States, Italy and Spain, spanning acute and convalescent COVID-19. Sources were T cells, B-cell-depleted T cells, or PBMCs; the material itself was cDNA or gDNA.

Authors' processing steps: Using reference gene primer amplification, nucleated cell counts were estimated. The method was immunoSEQ multiplex PCR; TCRdb's version includes in-frame clones alone and lacks a portion of them. That table furnishes V, J and clone size, whereas the DNA furnished D and trimming. The repertoire holds about 260,000 clones, with roughly nine tenths as singletons. This CDR3 comprises 16 residues. V was cut by 0 bases and J by 1 base, with 12 bases left in between. Germline V lookup: CDR1 LGHNA, CDR2 YNFKEQ. The sequence was collected from a man aged 18 to 29 with active or convalescent COVID-19. The chain joins TRBV4-2 to TRBJ1-2, with TRBD1 as a possible D gene (5 bases). Material: peripheral blood. This CDR3 reads CASSQDGREDNYGYTF. CDR3 sequence (DNA): TGTGCCAGCAGCCAAGATGGCAGGGAAGATAACTATGGCTACACCTTC.